The 9 T cell receptor beta chains listed next were all sequenced from one sample in a study of T cells expressing NK-cell markers. TCRdb reanalyzed the 5' RACE reads and collapses them to one entry per CDR3 protein, without DNA. Its clone listing holds roughly 350,000 distinct CDR3 sequences. What was sequenced was blood T cells: a sorted CD56 or NKG2C T cell subset, CD4+ or CD8+ T cells, or bulk PBMC T cells (not recorded which). The receptors here all came from a man between 18 and 69 years old in good health.

V is TRBV20-1 and J is TRBJ2-3; no DNA is available, so the TRBD1 call from TCRdb remains unchecked. This CDR3 region has 16 residues. CDR1 and CDR2 from the germline V gene are DFQATT and SNEGSKA (reference sequence). CDR3 sequence reads: CSARLRDRASTDTQYF.

The rearrangement joins TRBV6-5 to TRBJ1-2. The CDR3 has 14 residues. Germline V gives CDR1 MNHEY, CDR2 SVGAGI. The CDR3 is CASSYERANYGYTF.

The rearrangement joins TRBV12-3 or TRBV12-4 to TRBJ1-2; lacking DNA, the TRBD1 call made by TCRdb goes unchecked. This CDR3 is built from 13 residues. CDR3 sequence: CASSPRRAGGYTF.

The gene calls are TRBV5-1 and TRBJ2-7. The germline V gene has CDR1 SGHRS and CDR2 YFSETQ. The CDR3 length is 14 residues. The CDR3 here is CASRGSVLVYEQYF.

The chain combines TRBV6-5 with TRBJ1-4. This CDR3 is 15 amino acids long. Germline CDR1 MNHEY, CDR2 SVGAGI. The CDR3 spells CASSYRAGRGEKLFF.

V is TRBV12-3 or TRBV12-4 and J is TRBJ1-1. The CDR3 spans 12 residues. Here the CDR3 reads CASSPRRNEAFF.

The gene calls are TRBV3-1 and TRBJ1-3; the TCRdb call, TRBD1, lacks DNA for checking. CDR1 LGHDT and CDR2 YNNKEL come from the germline V gene (reference sequence). CDR3 length equals 15 residues. CDR3 in amino acids: CASSQEGPNGNTIYF.

J is TRBJ2-7 and V is TRBV30. This CDR3 contains 13 residues. CDR1 and CDR2 (germline): GTSNPN, SVGIG (reference sequence). CDR3 amino acids: CAWSLPPVYEQYF. The full variable domain, in which reference TRBV30 and TRBJ2-7 provide the parts outside the CDR3, is SQTIHQWPATLVQPVGSPLSLECTVEGTSNPNLYWYRQAAGRGLQLLFYSVGIGQISSEVPQNLSASRPQDRQFILSSKKLLLSDSGFYLCAWSLPPVYEQYFGPGTRLTVT.

The genes are TRBV28 and TRBJ1-2; TCRdb indicates TRBD1, and absent DNA this call remains unverified. The V gene's germline CDR1 is MDHEN and CDR2 SYDVKM. The CDR3 totals 15 residues. CDR3 residues: CASNIARTGNYGYTF.